These T cell receptor beta chains were read from a single sample in a study of CD8 T cells in ankylosing spondylitis. A single record per CDR3 protein comes from TCRdb applying MiXCR to the 5' RACE reads. Here the sample spans some 130,000 distinct CDR3 sequences, about an eighth being singletons. Sequenced: blood, either unsorted or a sorted T cell fraction (not recorded which). The receptor source for this set is a female donor with ankylosing spondylitis or in good health (not recorded which). Each CDR3 is given with its conserved first and last residue. A D gene is named only where the DNA matches it firmly. Clone sizes are given selectively: once, few, many, or a class where the clone is expanded.

cdr3_nt cdr3_aa d_call v_call clone_size j_call
TGTGCCAGCAGCCAAGCGCGACCGCAGGGAGCTTATGGCTACACCTTC CASSQARPQGAYGYTF - TRBV3-1 few TRBJ1-2
TGCGCCAGCAGCTTATCACAGGGCCAGCACACTGAAGCTTTCTTT CASSLSQGQHTEAFF - TRBV5-1 many TRBJ1-1
TGCGCCAGCAGACGCGGTGCCGGGGCCGGCTACAATGAGCAGTTCTTC CASRRGAGAGYNEQFF - TRBV5-1 many TRBJ2-1
TGTGCCAGCAGACGGGGACTCTCTAGCACAGATACGCAGTATTTT CASRRGLSSTDTQYF - TRBV7-2 few TRBJ2-3
TGCGCCAGCAGTCAATCAGCCGGGACTAGCGGGATTAAGTCCCACAATGAGCAGTTCTTC CASSQSAGTSGIKSHNEQFF TRBD2 TRBV23-1 - TRBJ2-1
TGTGCCAGCAGTGAAGGCTGGGTCCAGCCCCAGCATTTT CASSEGWVQPQHF - TRBV2 - TRBJ1-5
TGTGCCAGCAGCTTAGAAAGCGGGGTGGAGACCCAGTACTTC CASSLESGVETQYF TRBD2 TRBV11-2 few TRBJ2-5
TGCGCCAGCAGCTCGGTTCAGATTTACAATGAGCAGTTCTTC CASSSVQIYNEQFF - TRBV5-1 - TRBJ2-1
TGTGCCAGCAGTTTACAAGCAGGGTCTGGTCAGCCCCAGCATTTT CASSLQAGSGQPQHF - TRBV28 many TRBJ1-5
TGTGCCAGCAGCCCTAGGGACACTGGGGCCAACGTCCTGACTTTC CASSPRDTGANVLTF - TRBV7-2 - TRBJ2-6
TGTGCCAGCAGTTTAACCCAGGGAACCTACGAGCAGTACTTC CASSLTQGTYEQYF - TRBV12-3/TRBV12-4 - TRBJ2-7
TGTGCCAGCAGACGACCTTACTCCTACAATGAGCAGTTCTTC CASRRPYSYNEQFF - TRBV6-1 few TRBJ2-1
TGTGCCAGCAGCCAAGACTGGTATCAGCCCCAGCATTTT CASSQDWYQPQHF - TRBV12-3/TRBV12-4 few TRBJ1-5
TGTGCCAGCAGTTTAGAAGCAGGAGGGTATCAGCCCCAGCATTTT CASSLEAGGYQPQHF - TRBV12-3/TRBV12-4 - TRBJ1-5
TGTGCCAGCAGCCAGGGGGCGGTCACTGAAGCTTTCTTT CASSQGAVTEAFF TRBD1 TRBV27 many TRBJ1-1
TGTGCCAGCAGCGTAGCGGGGACTAGCGGTGAGCAGTTCTTC CASSVAGTSGEQFF TRBD2 TRBV9 - TRBJ2-1
TGTGCCAGCAACTCAGGGGGCAGGTATGAGCAGTTCTTC CASNSGGRYEQFF TRBD1 TRBV9 many TRBJ2-1
TGTGCCAGCAGACCCCCCGACAGGGGGCTGTACAATGAGCAGTTCTTC CASRPPDRGLYNEQFF TRBD1 TRBV6-1 many TRBJ2-1
TGTGCCAGCAGCCGAGGGACTAGCGGGTTCGATGAGCAGTTCTTC CASSRGTSGFDEQFF TRBD2 TRBV11-2 few TRBJ2-1
TGTGCCAGCAGTGGGGGGGGCCTTTCCTACGAGCAGTACTTC CASSGGGLSYEQYF - TRBV2 - TRBJ2-7
TGTGCCAGCAGTTTCGGGCCAGGTCCGACAGATACGCAGTATTTT CASSFGPGPTDTQYF - TRBV12-3/TRBV12-4 many TRBJ2-3
TGCAGTGCTAGAGATCCAAATAGCGGAACAGCTACGCAGTATTTT CSARDPNSGTATQYF - TRBV20-1 - TRBJ2-3
TGTGCCAGCAGTGGACTAGCGGGGGTTTCAGTGTACACCGGGGAGCTGTTTTTT CASSGLAGVSVYTGELFF TRBD2 TRBV2 many TRBJ2-2
TGCAGTGTCGCTAGCGGGGGTGCGTCCTACGAGCAGTACTTC CSVASGGASYEQYF TRBD2 TRBV20-1 many TRBJ2-7
TGCAGTGCTAGAGTGTTCGAGGGAATTACCTACGAGCAGTACTTC CSARVFEGITYEQYF - TRBV20-1 - TRBJ2-7
TGTGCCAGCAGCCCGACCTACTTCTCTGGAAACACCATATATTTT CASSPTYFSGNTIYF - TRBV3-1 few TRBJ1-3
TGCAGTGCTAGTGCCGGACTAGCGGCGAAGGGGAATGAGCAGTTCTTC CSASAGLAAKGNEQFF TRBD2 TRBV20-1 few TRBJ2-1
TGCGCCAGCAGCTTGGAATTAGCGGGGTACGAGCAGTACTTC CASSLELAGYEQYF TRBD2 TRBV5-1 - TRBJ2-7
TGTGCCAGCAATCGAGTTGGCGGCACCCAAGAGACCCAGTACTTC CASNRVGGTQETQYF - TRBV12-3/TRBV12-4 many TRBJ2-5
TGCGCCAGCAGCGGGTTGGATGTCGAGACCCAGTACTTC CASSGLDVETQYF - TRBV4-1 many TRBJ2-5
TGCGCCAGCAGATCGACAGGCAATGAGCAGTTCTTC CASRSTGNEQFF - TRBV5-1 - TRBJ2-1
TGCAGCGTTCTAAAGGGGATCACAGATACGCAGTATTTT CSVLKGITDTQYF - TRBV29-1 many TRBJ2-3
TGTGCCAGCAGTTTGGGAGGGGGGCATTCACCCCTCCACTTT CASSLGGGHSPLHF - TRBV12-3/TRBV12-4 many TRBJ1-6
TGTGCCAGCAGTGGACAGATAGGGCAGCCCCAGCATTTT CASSGQIGQPQHF - TRBV28 many TRBJ1-5
TGCGCCAGCAGCTTGGATCAGGCCTCCTACGAGCAGTACTTC CASSLDQASYEQYF - TRBV5-1 few TRBJ2-7
TGCGCCAGCGGGCAGGGAGTCTACGAGCAGTACTTC CASGQGVYEQYF - TRBV5-1 few TRBJ2-7
TGTGCCAGCAGCCAACTTGGAGGAAACTACAATGAGCAGTTCTTC CASSQLGGNYNEQFF - TRBV14 many TRBJ2-1
TGCAGCGTTGGGCTGCTAGCGGGAGTTGAGCAGTTCTTC CSVGLLAGVEQFF TRBD2 TRBV29-1 - TRBJ2-1
TGCAGCGTTGGACAGGAATATGGCTACACCTTC CSVGQEYGYTF - TRBV29-1 many TRBJ1-2
TGTGCCAGCAGCCACCGGGGACAGAACACTGAAGCTTTCTTT CASSHRGQNTEAFF - TRBV12-3/TRBV12-4 few TRBJ1-1
TGCAGTGCTAGACGGGGGGTAGGGGTGGAAAAACTGTTTTTT CSARRGVGVEKLFF - TRBV20-1 few TRBJ1-4
TGCAGTGCTTATGACAGGGACGGCTACACCTTC CSAYDRDGYTF TRBD1 TRBV20-1 many TRBJ1-2
TGTGCCAGCAGTTCGACAGGGGGTGTAGTCGAGCAGTACTTC CASSSTGGVVEQYF TRBD1 TRBV12-3/TRBV12-4 few TRBJ2-7
TGCGCCAGCAGTAGCAGGGGGCTTGTAGCCAACGTCCTGACTTTC CASSSRGLVANVLTF TRBD1 TRBV5-1 - TRBJ2-6
TGTGCCAGCAGTGAGTCGGCAGTAAACACCGGGGAGCTGTTTTTT CASSESAVNTGELFF - TRBV6-4 many TRBJ2-2
TGCAGTGCTAGTCTAGCCACAGATACGCAGTATTTT CSASLATDTQYF - TRBV20-1 - TRBJ2-3
TGTGCCAGCAGTTTATCCCAGGGCCAGCGGGAGACCCAGTACTTC CASSLSQGQRETQYF - TRBV28 - TRBJ2-5
TGTGCCAGCGGACGGGACTCGAAAACCAAAAACATTCAGTACTTC CASGRDSKTKNIQYF - TRBV5-4 few TRBJ2-4
TGTGCCACCAGCAGACGGGACAGCTCCTATAATTCACCCCTCCACTTT CATSRRDSSYNSPLHF TRBD1 TRBV15 many TRBJ1-6
TGCAGTGCTACTGCTGTTGGGAACACAGATACGCAGTATTTT CSATAVGNTDTQYF - TRBV20-1 - TRBJ2-3
TGTGCCAGTAATCTAGGGGGGAGGGCCCACAATGAGCAGTTCTTC CASNLGGRAHNEQFF - TRBV19 - TRBJ2-1
TGCAGTGCTAGCCCGACAGGGAGAAAGACAGATACGCAGTATTTT CSASPTGRKTDTQYF TRBD1 TRBV20-1 - TRBJ2-3
TGCAGTGCTCTAGCGGATGCGGGAGGGCTCGACGAGCAGTACTTC CSALADAGGLDEQYF TRBD2 TRBV20-1 many TRBJ2-7
TGCAGTGCCTCCCGTGTGGGGGGCGACGAGCAGTACTTC CSASRVGGDEQYF - TRBV20-1 few TRBJ2-7